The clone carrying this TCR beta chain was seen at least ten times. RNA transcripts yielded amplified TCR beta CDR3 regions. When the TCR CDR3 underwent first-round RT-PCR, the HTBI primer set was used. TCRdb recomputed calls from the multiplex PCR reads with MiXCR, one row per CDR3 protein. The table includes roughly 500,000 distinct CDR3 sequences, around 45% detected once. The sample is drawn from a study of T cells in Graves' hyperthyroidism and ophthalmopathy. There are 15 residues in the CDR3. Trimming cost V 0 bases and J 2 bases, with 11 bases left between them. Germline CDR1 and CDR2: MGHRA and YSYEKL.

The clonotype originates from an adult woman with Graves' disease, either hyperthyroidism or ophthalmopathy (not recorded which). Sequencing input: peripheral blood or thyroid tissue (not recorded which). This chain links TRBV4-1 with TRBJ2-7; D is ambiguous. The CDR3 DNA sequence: TGCGCCAGCAGCCAAGAGCGAGTAGGAACCTACGAGCAGTACTTC. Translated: CASSQERVGTYEQYF.